This TCR beta chain was obtained from a study of blood T cell repertoires in COVID-19. Data came from immunoSEQ multiplex PCR; TCRdb stores just in-frame clones and leaves some out. The sample has about 270,000 clones, 89% seen once. The CDR3 covers 13 residues. The trim removed 9 bases at V and 1 base at J, leaving 3 bases unmatched. The germline gives CDR1 SGHDT, CDR2 YYEEEE. The receptor's source is a man aged 45 to 65 with acute or convalescent COVID-19. The chain recombines TRBV5-6 with TRBJ1-1; 10 nucleotides match TRBD1. The sequencing sample was made of peripheral blood. The CDR3: CATGTGANTEAFF. CDR3 nucleotide sequence: TGTGCCACCGGGACAGGGGCGAACACTGAAGCTTTCTTT.